These 28 T cell receptor beta chains originate from one sample sequenced in a study of CXCR3-negative and CXCR3-positive naive CD8 T cells. TRB cDNA libraries were made by UMI-labeled 5' RACE. After re-calling the 5' RACE reads, TCRdb lists one entry per CDR3 protein, DNA absent. The data include roughly 89,000 distinct CDR3 sequences; the top ten clones carry around 1%. Sequencing input: naive CXCR3- CD8+ T cells from blood. The subset was: CD45RO-CCR7+CD27+CD95- naive CD8+ T cells lacking CXCR3 (TNR3-). These receptors originate from a human donor in good health. Some clones in this sample may be carry-over from other donors' samples.

The CDR3 sequence is CSVVEPGLVDTQYF. This chain uses TRBV29-1 with TRBJ2-3; TCRdb outputs TRBD2, but without DNA this stays unchecked. The germline V gene has CDR1 SQVTM and CDR2 ANQGSEA. The CDR3 totals 14 residues.

V usage is TRBV12-3 or TRBV12-4 and J usage is TRBJ1-1; TCRdb outputs TRBD1, but without DNA this stays unchecked. This CDR3 contains 15 residues. CDR3 sequence: CASSSGTDIGTEAFF.

The chain carries TRBV29-1 and TRBJ2-7; the D gene TCRdb calls, TRBD1, cannot be checked with no DNA. Germline-derived CDR1 and CDR2 are SQVTM and ANQGSEA. This CDR3 is 17 amino acids long. The CDR3 reads CSVVDQGGTESSYEQYF.

The chain has TRBV10-3 and TRBJ2-1; TCRdb calls TRBD1, which cannot be checked without DNA. Germline V CDR1 and CDR2: ENHRY, SYGVKD. CDR3 size: 13 residues. CDR3 residues: CAISDPPNREQFF.

The chain recombines TRBV7-2 with TRBJ2-1; TCRdb returns TRBD1, unconfirmable since there is no DNA. Germline V CDR1 and CDR2: SGHTA, FQGNSA. The CDR3 is made up of 18 amino acids. CDR3 region: CASSLVIGARSSYNEQFF.

CDR3 loop: CASSIPGSGEEQYF. This chain uses TRBV27 with TRBJ2-7; the TRBD1 assignment by TCRdb is unverifiable without DNA. The CDR3 is made up of 14 amino acids. Germline assignment: CDR1 MNHEY and CDR2 SMNVEV (reference sequence).

The chain recombines TRBV10-3 with TRBJ1-1; the TCRdb D gene call, TRBD1, has no DNA to confirm it. The CDR3 extends over 15 amino acids. From germline, CDR1 is ENHRY and CDR2 SYGVKD. The CDR3 sequence: CAISETGWEYPEAFF.

The chain uses TRBV6-2 or TRBV6-3 and TRBJ2-7; TCRdb gives TRBD1 as the D gene, but with no DNA this cannot be confirmed. Germline CDR1 and CDR2: MNHEY and SVGEGT. The CDR3 covers 16 residues. The CDR3 sequence is CASSWDTRDGTYEQYF.

This sequence joins TRBV6-2 or TRBV6-3 and TRBJ2-5; TCRdb lists TRBD1, though no DNA is available to test this call. The CDR3 is 12 amino acids. The germline CDR1 and CDR2 sequences are MNHEY and SVGEGT. CDR3 residues: CASSQGKETQYF.

The chain links TRBV30 to TRBJ2-7; TCRdb indicates TRBD1, and absent DNA this call remains unverified. The V gene's germline CDR1 is GTSNPN and CDR2 SVGIG (reference sequence). The CDR3 covers 12 residues. The CDR3 here is CAWSTGGNEQYF.

The chain couples TRBV20-1 to TRBJ2-3; the TCRdb D gene call, TRBD2, has no DNA to confirm it. The germline CDR1 and CDR2 sequences are DFQATT and SNEGSKA (reference sequence). The CDR3 totals 15 residues. The CDR3 region is CSARLAGDSTDTQYF.

The chain links TRBV27 to TRBJ1-1. This CDR3 comprises 13 residues. Germline-derived CDR1 and CDR2 are MNHEY and SMNVEV (reference sequence). This CDR3 is CASSLDGNTEAFF.

The chain links TRBV7-9 to TRBJ2-7; TCRdb gives TRBD1 as the D gene, but with no DNA this cannot be confirmed. The CDR3 runs 13 residues. Germline V gene sequence: CDR1 SEHNR, CDR2 FQNEAQ (reference sequence). CDR3 region: CASRGDRGYEQYF.

The chain combines TRBV14 with TRBJ2-7; TCRdb names TRBD1, which stays unverified in the absence of DNA. Looked up from germline, CDR1 is SGHDN and CDR2 is FVKESK. CDR3 length: 14 residues. CDR3 protein: CASSPATGSYEQYF.

The chain links TRBV7-2 to TRBJ2-3; checking the TCRdb D call of TRBD1 is not possible without DNA. The CDR3 loop spans 16 amino acids. Germline CDR1 is SGHTA and CDR2 is FQGNSA. CDR3 in amino acids: CASSDYDRAYTDTQYF.

The chain couples TRBV7-9 to TRBJ2-5; TCRdb's D call, TRBD2, is unchecked because there is no DNA. Germline loops: CDR1 SEHNR, CDR2 FQNEAQ (reference sequence). The CDR3 spans 15 residues. This CDR3 reads CASTLGSGAQETQYF.

This chain uses TRBV7-6 with TRBJ2-1. Germline V lookup: CDR1 SGHVS, CDR2 FNYEAQ. The CDR3 is made up of 13 amino acids. CDR3 sequence reads: CASSLAVGNEQFF.

The rearrangement links TRBV29-1 to TRBJ2-1; TCRdb designates TRBD1, a call that cannot be tested without DNA. The CDR3 contains 15 residues. In germline, CDR1 is SQVTM, CDR2 ANQGSEA. The CDR3 sequence is CSVELAGVEYNEQFF.

The chain is built from TRBV27 and TRBJ1-1; lacking DNA, the TRBD1 call made by TCRdb goes unchecked. The germline gives CDR1 MNHEY, CDR2 SMNVEV (reference sequence). The CDR3 totals 16 residues. CDR3 protein: CASSSISTGPLTEAFF.

This chain links TRBV20-1 with TRBJ1-4. CDR3 size: 12 residues. Germline loops: CDR1 DFQATT, CDR2 SNEGSKA (reference sequence). This CDR3 is CSASGSEVGVFF.

The gene calls are TRBV5-1 and TRBJ2-7; TCRdb selects TRBD1, and the lack of DNA leaves this call unchecked. This CDR3 region has 14 residues. CDR1 and CDR2 from the germline V gene are SGHRS and YFSETQ. The CDR3: CASSLRRGTDEQYF.

The genes are TRBV29-1 and TRBJ2-7; TCRdb's D call of TRBD1 is untestable without DNA. Germline CDR1 SQVTM, CDR2 ANQGSEA. This CDR3 is built from 12 residues. This CDR3 reads CSVAGTGGEQYF.

The rearrangement links TRBV12-3 or TRBV12-4 to TRBJ2-7. There are 14 residues in the CDR3. CDR3 sequence: CASSLSWASYEQYF.

The J gene is TRBJ2-7, the V gene TRBV28. This CDR3 has 14 residues. Germline lookup yields CDR1 MDHEN and CDR2 SYDVKM. CDR3 in amino acids: CASRGSGGPYEQYF.

The chain uses TRBV28 and TRBJ2-1; the D call of TRBD1 rests on TCRdb alone, since no DNA is present to check it. From germline, CDR1 is MDHEN and CDR2 SYDVKM. The CDR3 is 17 residues long. This chain's CDR3 is CASSSSPRDRAENEQFF.

This sequence joins TRBV6-2 or TRBV6-3 and TRBJ1-1; TCRdb outputs TRBD1, but without DNA this stays unchecked. Germline V gives CDR1 MNHEY, CDR2 SVGEGT. The CDR3 sequence is 18 residues long. The CDR3 sequence: CASSYSFTGPKRSNGAFF.

V gene TRBV11-2 combines with J gene TRBJ2-1; TCRdb proposes TRBD1, but this gene call is untestable without DNA. From germline, CDR1 is SGHAT and CDR2 FQNNGV. This CDR3 spans 15 amino acids. The CDR3 region is CASSLDRTGYNEQFF. The variable domain in full, with the rest retrieved from reference TRBV11-2 and TRBJ2-1, is EAGVAQSPRYKIIEKRQSVAFWCNPISGHATLYWYQQILGQGPKLLIQFQNNGVVDDSQLPKDRFSAERLKGVDSTLKIQPAKLEDSAVYLCASSLDRTGYNEQFFGPGTRLTVL.

The rearrangement joins TRBV6-1 to TRBJ2-7; the TCRdb D gene call, TRBD1, has no DNA to confirm it. Germline V gene sequence: CDR1 MNHNS, CDR2 SASEGT. The CDR3 covers 13 residues. The CDR3 sequence: CQDDRGEPYEQYF.